The 15 T cell receptor beta chains in this list originate from one sample, sequenced in a study of CD8+CD57+ T cells in acquired aplastic anemia. TCR beta VDJ and CDR3 profiling used genomic DNA as template. TCRdb reanalysed the reads using MiXCR and keeps one entry per CDR3 protein. The sample contains 180,000 or so distinct CDR3 sequences, 40% to 50% of which appear only once. Those patients picked for sequencing had displayed CD8+CD57+ cell expansion on flow cytometry. Input material: sorted CD4+, CD8+, or CD8+CD57+ T cells (not recorded which) from PBMCs. The source of these receptors is a human donor with aplastic anemia.

Notes on this clonotype: Because it lacks the conserved phenylalanine or tryptophan at the end, this CDR3 is likely a read error. This rearrangement joins TRBV15 to TRBJ1-1, with D unresolved. The CDR3 runs to 13 residues. V lost 1 base and J 11 bases, leaving 14 bases between the germline ends. Germline CDR1 LNHNV, CDR2 YYDKDF (reference sequence). The CDR3 DNA follows: TGTGCCACCAGCAGAGTGGTGGGTCCCCTGGCTTTCTCT. It yields the protein CATSRVVGPLAFS.

The sample holds many counts of this clonotype. The chain has TRBV4-2 and TRBJ1-5, with 8 bases matching TRBD1. The CDR3 is 17 residues long. Losses at the gene ends were 1 base for V and 4 bases for J; bases not matched to a gene: 9. CDR1 and CDR2 (germline): LGHNA, YNFKEQ. For the CDR3, the DNA is TGTGCCAGCAGCCAAGTTGACAGGGGCAGGGGAAATCAGCCCCAGCATTTT. Its protein is CASSQVDRGRGNQPQHF.

This clonotype has ten or more counts. This chain connects TRBV20-1 to TRBJ2-5; D assignment may be TRBD1 or TRBD2 (6 bases each). Trimming took off 6 bases at V and 5 bases at J, with 13 bases between the two ends. The CDR3 length is 12 residues. Germline V gene lookup returns CDR1 DFQATT and CDR2 SNEGSKA (reference sequence). The CDR3 region is CSARGGWETQYF. CDR3 nucleotides: TGCAGTGCCCGAGGGGGGTGGGAGACCCAGTACTTC.

The chain combines TRBV24-1 with TRBJ2-3; TRBD2 might be the D (6 bases). The germline V gene encodes CDR1 KGHDR and CDR2 SFDVKD. V lost 4 bases and J 0 bases, leaving 13 bases between the germline ends. The CDR3 spans 16 residues. In nucleotides, the CDR3 is TGTGCCACCAGTGACCAAGCGGGCCATAGCACAGATACGCAGTATTTT. Its translation: CATSDQAGHSTDTQYF.

V and J are TRBV7-2 and TRBJ2-3, with 8 bases fitting TRBD2. The CDR3 extends over 16 amino acids. CDR1 and CDR2 (germline): SGHTA, FQGNSA. The trim removed 0 bases at V and 5 bases at J, leaving 7 bases unmatched. The CDR3 loop is CASSLAGRGEKDTQYF. CDR3 in DNA: TGTGCCAGCAGCTTAGCGGGGCGGGGGGAAAAAGATACGCAGTATTTT.

This chain connects TRBV20-1 to TRBJ2-2, with D possibly being TRBD1 (7 bases). Germline V CDR1 and CDR2: DFQATT, SNEGSKA (reference sequence). The CDR3 consists of 16 residues. V gave up 2 bases and J gave up 3 bases, with 16 bases separating them. CDR3 sequence: CSARPPGRGDTGELFF. CDR3 DNA sequence: TGCAGTGCTAGACCCCCCGGCAGGGGGGACACCGGGGAGCTGTTTTTT.

This clonotype was seen only a few times. V is TRBV12-3 or TRBV12-4 and J is TRBJ1-1, with D uncertain. The CDR3 covers 16 residues. V lost 0 bases and J 4 bases, leaving 15 bases between the germline ends. CDR3 amino acids: CASSLARQVGSTEAFF. In nucleotides, the CDR3 is TGTGCCAGCAGTTTAGCCAGGCAGGTGGGTTCCACTGAAGCTTTCTTT.

DNA of the CDR3: TGTGCCAGCAGCTACAACCCGGGGGAGACCCAGTACTTC. Its protein product is CASSYNPGETQYF. The chain employs TRBV7-9 and TRBJ2-5; D may be TRBD2 (5 bases). This CDR3 has 13 residues. Germline values: CDR1 SEHNR, CDR2 FQNEAQ (reference sequence). The ends were cut back, 4 bases at V and 5 bases at J, with 11 bases in the middle.

This clonotype occurred many times. The rearrangement uses TRBV29-1 and TRBJ2-1; D possibly uses TRBD1 or TRBD2 (5 bases each). CDR3 length: 15 residues. V was trimmed by 1 base and J by 2 bases, leaving 12 bases between them. Germline values: CDR1 SQVTM, CDR2 ANQGSEA. CDR3 sequence reads: CSVEGGAAAYNEQFF. The CDR3 bases are TGCAGCGTTGAAGGAGGGGCAGCCGCCTACAATGAGCAGTTCTTC.

This clonotype was observed many times. The chain has TRBV15 and TRBJ1-5; D is uncertain. Trimming removed 0 bases at V and 1 base at J, with 10 bases between. CDR1 and CDR2 from the germline V gene are LNHNV and YYDKDF (reference sequence). The CDR3 loop spans 16 amino acids. The CDR3: CATSRDLRASNQPQHF. CDR3 bases: TGTGCCACCAGCAGAGATTTGAGGGCCAGCAATCAGCCCCAGCATTTT.

The table lists this clonotype with a few counts. This chain uses TRBV10-3 with TRBJ2-7; TRBD2 matches 9 bases. CDR1 and CDR2 from the germline V gene are ENHRY and SYGVKD. With V trimmed by 11 bases and J by 5 bases, 7 bases remained unmatched. The CDR3 contains 12 residues. The CDR3 bases are TGTGCCTCGACCGGACTAGCGAACGAGCAGTACTTC. Translating it yields CASTGLANEQYF.

The J gene is TRBJ2-1, the V gene TRBV15; D could derive from TRBD1 or TRBD2 (5 bases each). V lost 4 bases and J lost 4, with 17 bases in between. Germline V gene data show CDR1 as LNHNV and CDR2 as YYDKDF (reference sequence). This CDR3 comprises 16 residues. The chain's CDR3 is CATSNVGTVLYNEQFF. CDR3 nucleotide sequence: TGTGCCACCAGCAACGTCGGGACGGTCCTATACAATGAGCAGTTCTTC. Combining the CDR3 with reference TRBV15 and TRBJ2-1 gives the whole variable domain DAMVIQNPRYQVTQFGKPVTLSCSQTLNHNVMYWYQQKSSQAPKLLFHYYDKDFNNEADTPDNFQSRRPNTSFCFLDIRSPGLGDTAMYLCATSNVGTVLYNEQFFGPGTRLTVL.

With regard to this clonotype: With a much larger clone just one base away, this may be a read error. This sequence joins TRBV19 and TRBJ2-3; D is tentatively TRBD1 or TRBD2 (6 bases each). There are 13 residues in the CDR3. CDR1 and CDR2 from the germline V gene are LNHDA and SQIVND (reference sequence). Trimming stripped 0 bases from V and 10 bases from J, with 11 bases between. Here the CDR3 reads CASSIDRGGAQYF. The CDR3, as DNA: TGTGCCAGTAGTATAGACAGGGGAGGTGCGCAGTATTTT. The variable domain in full, with the rest retrieved from reference TRBV19 and TRBJ2-3, is DGGITQSPKYLFRKEGQNVTLSCEQNLNHDAMYWYRQDPGQGLRLIYYSQIVNDFQKGDIAEGYSVSREKKESFPLTVTSAQKNPTAFYLCASSIDRGGAQYFGPGTRLTVL.

This clonotype was seen at least ten times. This sequence joins TRBV4-2 and TRBJ2-1; a weak D match, TRBD2 (6 bases). Germline CDR1 and CDR2: LGHNA and YNFKEQ. There are 15 residues in the CDR3. V was cut by 4 bases and J by 1 base, with 11 bases left in between. The CDR3 DNA reads as TGTGCCAGCAGCCCAGGGAGGATATCCTACAATGAGCAGTTCTTC. It translates to CASSPGRISYNEQFF.

In this sample, this clonotype turned up many times. The rearrangement links TRBV19 to TRBJ2-2; D not resolved. The germline gives CDR1 LNHDA, CDR2 SQIVND (reference sequence). This CDR3 has 16 amino acids. V dropped 5 bases and J dropped 4 bases, with 17 bases sitting between them. DNA of the CDR3: TGTGCCAGTAGTCAGTACGTGGGGTTGGTCACCGGGGAGCTGTTTTTT. It specifies CASSQYVGLVTGELFF.